Listed below are T cell receptor beta chains from one sample, sequenced in a study of CD8 T cells in ankylosing spondylitis. TCRdb re-called the 5' RACE reads through MiXCR, storing one row per CDR3 protein. The table has hundreds of thousands of distinct CDR3 sequences, approximately 12% seen once; the top ten hold approximately 0.5%. Sequencing was done on a sample of blood, either unsorted or a sorted T cell fraction (not recorded which). Receptors originate from a male donor with ankylosing spondylitis. Both conserved end residues are part of each CDR3. Fields, in order: V gene, J gene, CDR3 length, CDR3 protein.

TRBV7-2,TRBJ1-2,14,CASSPGWQGVGYTF
TRBV10-3,TRBJ1-4,13,CAISEGTNEKLFF
TRBV7-2,TRBJ2-1,16,CASSYGGANLYNEQFF
TRBV5-1,TRBJ2-7,14,CASSLRPGQGEQYF
TRBV7-2,TRBJ1-1,14,CASSLAPAYTEAFF
TRBV4-1,TRBJ1-1,11,CASTIDGEAFF
TRBV27,TRBJ1-1,15,CASSLLRQGPTEAFF
TRBV27,TRBJ1-2,13,CASARYPGYGYTF
TRBV5-1,TRBJ2-7,15,CASSLELAGSYEQYF
TRBV6-5,TRBJ1-6,15,CASSYSNRVDSPLHF